This T cell receptor (beta chain) comes out of a study of T cells after yellow fever vaccination. General observations from the study: At 95% to 98% for CD4 and approximately 89% for CD8, most primary-vaccination clones showed up again after the booster. Any FACS-sorted repertoire could hold abundant clonotypes that contaminate it from the bulk population.

TCRdb reprocessed the 5' RACE reads with MiXCR, giving one entry per CDR3 protein. Here the sample spans 300,000 to 350,000 distinct CDR3 sequences, roughly 4.3% being singletons. In its sample, this clonotype was seen many times. The antigen remains unidentified. Sequencing was performed on PBMCs, taken 5 days after the yellow fever booster vaccination. This TCR was recovered from a man aged 18 to 35 who received the YFV17D yellow fever vaccine.

CDR3 region: CASSISGASTDTQYF. DNA of the CDR3: TGCGCCAGCAGCATCAGCGGGGCTAGCACAGATACGCAGTATTTT. V is TRBV5-1 and J is TRBJ2-3; 7 bases fit TRBD2. The CDR3 consists of 15 residues. The germline gives CDR1 SGHRS, CDR2 YFSETQ. The trim removed 4 bases at V and 0 bases at J, leaving 5 bases unmatched.